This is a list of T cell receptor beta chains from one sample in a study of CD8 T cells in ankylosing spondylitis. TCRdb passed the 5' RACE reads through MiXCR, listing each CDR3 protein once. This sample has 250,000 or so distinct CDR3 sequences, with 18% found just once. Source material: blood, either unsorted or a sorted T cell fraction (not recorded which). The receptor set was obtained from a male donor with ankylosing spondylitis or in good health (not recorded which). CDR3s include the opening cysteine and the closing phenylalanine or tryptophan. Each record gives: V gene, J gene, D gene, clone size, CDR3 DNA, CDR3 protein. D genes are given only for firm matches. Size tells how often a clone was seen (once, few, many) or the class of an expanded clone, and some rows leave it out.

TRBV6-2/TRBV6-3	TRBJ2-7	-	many	TGTGCCAGCAGTTATGGGGTCAGTTCGAGCTCCTACGAGCAGTACTTC	CASSYGVSSSSYEQYF
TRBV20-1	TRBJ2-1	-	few	TGCAGTGCCCATAACATACGGGGGATCAATGAGCAGTTCTTC	CSAHNIRGINEQFF
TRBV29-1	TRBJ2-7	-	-	TGCAGCGGTGAATTAAATAACGAGCAGTACTTC	CSGELNNEQYF
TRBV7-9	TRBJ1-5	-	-	TGTGCCAGAGGCCACGGGCGGAGCAATCAGCCCCAGCATTTT	CARGHGRSNQPQHF
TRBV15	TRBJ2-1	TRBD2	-	TGTGCCACCAGCTTTCCTAGCGGAAGCTCCTACAATGAGCAGTTCTTC	CATSFPSGSSYNEQFF
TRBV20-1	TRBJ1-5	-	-	TGCAGTGCTAGGATGGACAGCACGTGGCCCCAGCATTTT	CSARMDSTWPQHF
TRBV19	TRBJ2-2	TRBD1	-	TGTGCCAGTAGCTACGGGACAGGGCCTTCCGGGGAGCTGTTTTTT	CASSYGTGPSGELFF
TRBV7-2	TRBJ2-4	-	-	TGTGCCAGCAGCCCACTGGACTTTACCCTAGCCAAAAACATTCAGTACTTC	CASSPLDFTLAKNIQYF
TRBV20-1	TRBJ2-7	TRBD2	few	TGCAGTGCTAGAGATCTGGATAGCGGGAGCTACGAGCAGTACTTC	CSARDLDSGSYEQYF
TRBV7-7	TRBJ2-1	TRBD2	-	TGTGCTAGCAGCTCTACTAGCGCCAAGGGGAATGAGCAGTTCTTC	CASSSTSAKGNEQFF
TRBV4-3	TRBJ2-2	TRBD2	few	TGCGCCAGCAGCCAATTTGGGGGGGGTATCGGGGAGCTGTTTTTT	CASSQFGGGIGELFF
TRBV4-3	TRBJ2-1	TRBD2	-	TGCGCCAGCAGTCCGGGACTAGCGGGGGGCTCCTACAATGAGCAGTTCTTC	CASSPGLAGGSYNEQFF
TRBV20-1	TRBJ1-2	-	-	TGCAGTGCACTCCAACTTCGGAACTATGGCTACACCTTC	CSALQLRNYGYTF
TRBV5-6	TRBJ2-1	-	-	TGTGCCAGCAGCTTGAGTAGCAGCGATGAGCAGTTCTTC	CASSLSSSDEQFF
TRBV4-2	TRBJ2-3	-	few	TGTGCCAGCAGCCAAAACTGGGGCAGGGCTGCAGATACGCAGTATTTT	CASSQNWGRAADTQYF
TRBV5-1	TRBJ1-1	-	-	TGCGCCAGCAGCTTGGCGGAGGGGGTAGGCACTGAAGCTTTCTTT	CASSLAEGVGTEAFF
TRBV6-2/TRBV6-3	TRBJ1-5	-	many	TGTGCCAGCAGGTCCGAAAGTGCCCAGCCCCAGCATTTT	CASRSESAQPQHF
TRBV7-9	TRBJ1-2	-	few	TGTGCCAGCAGCTTTTTCCCGGAGGGGCCAAACTATGGCTACACCTTC	CASSFFPEGPNYGYTF
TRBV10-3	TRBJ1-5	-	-	TGTGCCAGCCAGGACGGAGTCAATCAGCCCCAGCATTTT	CASQDGVNQPQHF
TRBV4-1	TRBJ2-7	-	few	TGCGCCAGCAGCCAAGATCTGACGGGGTCGGCGGGCTACGAGCAGTACTTC	CASSQDLTGSAGYEQYF
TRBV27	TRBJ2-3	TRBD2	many	TGTGCCAGCAGTTTAGGCGGGAGGCCCACAGATACGCAGTATTTT	CASSLGGRPTDTQYF
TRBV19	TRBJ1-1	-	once	TGTGCCAGTAGTATTGGAGGTAACACTGAAGCTTTCTTT	CASSIGGNTEAFF
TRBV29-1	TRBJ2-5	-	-	TGCAGCGTTGTTCTCTTCGGGTCAGGAGAGACCCAGTACTTC	CSVVLFGSGETQYF
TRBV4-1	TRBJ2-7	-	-	TGCGCCAGCAGCCAAGATCAGTGGACAACCTCCTACGAGCAGTACTTC	CASSQDQWTTSYEQYF
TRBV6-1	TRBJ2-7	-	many	TGTGCCAGCAGTGAAGTTCATTGGGGGACCGGCTACGAGCAGTACTTC	CASSEVHWGTGYEQYF
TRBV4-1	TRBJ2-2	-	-	TGCGCCAGCAGCCAAGATTGGAGGGGGCCCACCGGGGAGCTGTTTTTT	CASSQDWRGPTGELFF
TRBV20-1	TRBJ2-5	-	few	TGCAGTGCTAGAGATCTGGAGGGGCTAGGGACCCAGTACTTC	CSARDLEGLGTQYF
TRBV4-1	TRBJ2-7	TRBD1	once	TGCGCCAGCAGCCAAGTACGAGCAGGGGGCTACGAGCAGTACTTC	CASSQVRAGGYEQYF
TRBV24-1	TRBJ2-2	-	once	TGTGCCACCAGTGAATGGGGGGAGCTGTTTTTT	CATSEWGELFF
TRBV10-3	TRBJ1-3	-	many	TGTGCCATCAGTGACAACAGCTCTGGAAACACCATATATTTT	CAISDNSSGNTIYF